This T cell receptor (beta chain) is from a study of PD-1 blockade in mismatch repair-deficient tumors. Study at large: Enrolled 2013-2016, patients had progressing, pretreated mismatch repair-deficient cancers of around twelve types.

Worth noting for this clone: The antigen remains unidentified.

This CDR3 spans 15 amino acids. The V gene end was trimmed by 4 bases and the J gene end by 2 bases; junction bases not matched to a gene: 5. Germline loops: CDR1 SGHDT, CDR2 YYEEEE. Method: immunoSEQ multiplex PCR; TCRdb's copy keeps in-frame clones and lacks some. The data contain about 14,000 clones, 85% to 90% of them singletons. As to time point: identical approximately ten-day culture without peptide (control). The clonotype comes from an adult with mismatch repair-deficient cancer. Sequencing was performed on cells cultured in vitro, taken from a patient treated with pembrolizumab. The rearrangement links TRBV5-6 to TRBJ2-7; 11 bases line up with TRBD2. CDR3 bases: TGTGCCAGCAGCCCGGGACTAGCGGTACCCTACGAGCAGTACTTC. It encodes CASSPGLAVPYEQYF. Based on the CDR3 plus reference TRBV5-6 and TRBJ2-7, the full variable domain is DAGVTQSPTHLIKTRGQQVTLRCSPKSGHDTVSWYQQALGQGPQFIFQYYEEEERQRGNFPDRFSGHQFPNYSSELNVNALLLGDSALYLCASSPGLAVPYEQYFGPGTRLTVT.